This is a list of T cell receptor beta chains from one sample in a study of naive and memory T cell subsets. TCRdb fed the UMI-ligation and nested PCR reads into MiXCR, producing one record per CDR3 protein. There are 120,000 to 150,000 distinct CDR3 sequences in the sample; approximately 15% occur only once, and roughly 0.14% lies in the top ten. Sample: naive CD4+ T cells from blood. The receptor source for this set is a human donor in good health. The CDR3 runs from the conserved cysteine through the conserved F or W. A D gene is named only where the DNA matches it firmly. Size is stated for part of the rows, as once, few or many counts, or as a class when the clone is expanded.

D	size	V	J	DNA	CDR3
-	-	TRBV5-6	TRBJ1-5	TGTGCCAGCAGCCTCCGCCCCGGGACGGATAGCAATCAGCCCCAGCATTTT	CASSLRPGTDSNQPQHF
-	-	TRBV4-2	TRBJ2-7	TGTGCCAGCAGCCAAGATGTGGAGGTCGGCCTCTCCTACGAGCAGTACTTC	CASSQDVEVGLSYEQYF
-	-	TRBV18	TRBJ1-6	TGTGCCAGCTCACCAGATTTGGCTTTGGACGTCGCCTATAATTCACCCCTCCACTTT	CASSPDLALDVAYNSPLHF
TRBD2	many	TRBV15	TRBJ2-3	TGTGCCACCAGCAGCCAACCTAGCGGCTACACAGATACGCAGTATTTT	CATSSQPSGYTDTQYF
-	-	TRBV7-9	TRBJ1-2	TGTGCCAGCACTCGGTACCCGGGGGCTTATGGCTACACCTTC	CASTRYPGAYGYTF
TRBD1	few	TRBV30	TRBJ2-1	TGTGCCTGGAAAACAGGGGGAGTCTACAATGAGCAGTTCTTC	CAWKTGGVYNEQFF
TRBD1	few	TRBV20-1	TRBJ1-4	TGCAGTGCTAGTCCAGGGGGCGGCTCATGGGAAAAACTGTTTTTT	CSASPGGGSWEKLFF
-	-	TRBV29-1	TRBJ2-1	TGCAGCGTGAGGGGCTCTAGCGCTCACTACAATGAGCAGTTCTTC	CSVRGSSAHYNEQFF
-	few	TRBV12-3/TRBV12-4	TRBJ2-2	TGTGCCAGCACATTATCGGTAGCGAACACCGGGGAGCTGTTTTTT	CASTLSVANTGELFF
TRBD1	-	TRBV12-3/TRBV12-4	TRBJ2-7	TGTGCCAGCAGTTTAAGGGGACAGGGCTACGAGCAGTACTTC	CASSLRGQGYEQYF
-	-	TRBV10-3	TRBJ2-7	TGTGCCATCAGCAATAATGAGGGTCGCCGAACCTTCAGAGTCTTC	CAISNNEGRRTFRVF
-	-	TRBV4-3	TRBJ2-1	TGCGCCAGCAGCCAAGATAGGTGGGGAACTCGATACAATGAGAAGTTCTTC	CASSQDRWGTRYNEKFF
-	-	TRBV28	TRBJ2-5	TGTGCCAGCAGTTTCTTGGGGGAGACCCAGTACTTC	CASSFLGETQYF
TRBD2	few	TRBV9	TRBJ2-7	TGTGCCAGCAGCGTAGAAACGGGACTATACTCCTACGAGCAGTACTTC	CASSVETGLYSYEQYF
-	few	TRBV3-1	TRBJ1-4	TGTGCCAGCAGCCTTAGGCCCCAAAAGGGTGGTAATGAAAAACTGTTTTTT	CASSLRPQKGGNEKLFF
TRBD1	-	TRBV28	TRBJ2-3	TGTGCCAGCAGTTTTTCTGGACAGGGAATAGATACGCAGTATTTT	CASSFSGQGIDTQYF
-	few	TRBV12-5	TRBJ2-2	TGTGCTAGTGGTTCCCCTACCGGCCCCAGACTTTTAAACACCGGGGAGCTGTTTTTT	CASGSPTGPRLLNTGELFF
-	few	TRBV4-3	TRBJ2-7	TGCGCCAGCAGCCAAGACCGGGACAACTCCTACGAGCAGTACTTC	CASSQDRDNSYEQYF
-	-	TRBV5-1	TRBJ2-6	TGCGCCAGCAGCTTGGGGCACGGGGCCAACGTCCTGACTTTC	CASSLGHGANVLTF
TRBD2	-	TRBV29-1	TRBJ2-7	TGCAGCGTTGAAGAAGGGACTAGCGGAACCTACGAGCAGTACTTC	CSVEEGTSGTYEQYF
-	-	TRBV29-1	TRBJ2-1	TGCAGCGTTGAACACGCCGAGGACCGCAATGACAATGAGCAGTTCTTC	CSVEHAEDRNDNEQFF
-	few	TRBV20-1	TRBJ2-2	TGCAGTGCCAACTGGCCCTCTTTCTCCGGGGAGCTGTTTTTT	CSANWPSFSGELFF
-	few	TRBV13	TRBJ2-1	TGTGCCAGCAGCCAGACAGCCGTGTCCTACAATGAGCAGTTCTTC	CASSQTAVSYNEQFF
-	-	TRBV19	TRBJ2-7	TGTGCCAGTAGTATGTCGGGACCTGAGCAGTACTTC	CASSMSGPEQYF
TRBD1	-	TRBV18	TRBJ1-2	TGTGCCAGCTCGCCTCGGGACAGGGCTACAGATGGCTACACCTTC	CASSPRDRATDGYTF
-	-	TRBV6-2/TRBV6-3	TRBJ2-6	TGTGCCAGCCTATCCAGGACAACTGGGGCCAACGTCCTGACTTTC	CASLSRTTGANVLTF
TRBD2	few	TRBV10-3	TRBJ2-7	TGTGCCATCAGTGAGTCTACTAGCGGGAGGAGTGAGCAGTACTTC	CAISESTSGRSEQYF
-	-	TRBV7-8	TRBJ1-1	TGTGCCAGCAGCTTAAGTTTGAACACTGAAGCTTTCTTT	CASSLSLNTEAFF
-	-	TRBV20-1	TRBJ2-5	TGCAGTGCTAGAGATGCAGGTCGTTTTTCTCAGACCCAGTACTTC	CSARDAGRFSQTQYF
TRBD1	-	TRBV6-2/TRBV6-3	TRBJ1-6	TGTGCCAGCAAGGGACAGGGTGAATCACCCCTCCACTTT	CASKGQGESPLHF
-	once	TRBV6-5	TRBJ1-4	TGTGCCAGCAGTTACTCCTACCGGACAGTTTCTGAAAAACTGTTTTTT	CASSYSYRTVSEKLFF
-	few	TRBV6-2/TRBV6-3	TRBJ2-3	TGTGCCAGCACGCCCGGGAGAAACACAGATACGCAGTATTTT	CASTPGRNTDTQYF
TRBD2	-	TRBV10-3	TRBJ2-7	TGTGCCACACGGTACGGGACTAGCGAGCTCAGGCAGTACTTC	CATRYGTSELRQYF
TRBD1	-	TRBV9	TRBJ1-1	TGTGCCAGCAGCGCTCACAGGGGCACTGAAGCTTTCTTT	CASSAHRGTEAFF
-	-	TRBV5-1	TRBJ1-1	TGCGCCAGCAGCTCCCAGACAGCGAACACTGAAGCTTTCTTT	CASSSQTANTEAFF
TRBD1	once	TRBV12-5	TRBJ1-5	TGTGCTAGTGGTCTGATGATGACAGGGGTGGTGAGCAATCAGCCCCAGCATTTT	CASGLMMTGVVSNQPQHF
TRBD2	few	TRBV7-9	TRBJ2-7	TGTGCCAGCAGCTCACCGCCTAGCGGAGACACCTACGAGCAGTACTTC	CASSSPPSGDTYEQYF
TRBD1	-	TRBV6-5	TRBJ2-7	TGTGCCAGCAGTCCGGGGACGACAGGGACAGCCTACGAGCAGTACTTC	CASSPGTTGTAYEQYF
-	-	TRBV19	TRBJ1-1	TGTGCCAGTAGAAGGGGTGGAAACACTGAAGCTTTCTTT	CASRRGGNTEAFF
-	many	TRBV5-4	TRBJ2-6	TGTGCCAGCAGCCGGTCCTCTGGGGCCAACGTCCTGACTTTC	CASSRSSGANVLTF
-	few	TRBV29-1	TRBJ1-1	TGCAGCGTAGGTGGGGGCTTGAACACTGAAGCTTTCTTT	CSVGGGLNTEAFF
TRBD2	few	TRBV9	TRBJ2-1	TGTGCCAGCAGCGCAGGGTCCGGGACTAGCTCCTACAATGAGCAGTTCTTC	CASSAGSGTSSYNEQFF
TRBD2	-	TRBV5-6	TRBJ2-2	TGTGCCAGCAGCTTGCCCCCTAGCGGGAGTTCTACCGGGGAGCTGTTTTTT	CASSLPPSGSSTGELFF
TRBD2	-	TRBV7-2	TRBJ2-2	TGTGCCAGCAGCTTAGTACTAGCGGGAGTGGGAACCGGGGAGCTGTTTTTT	CASSLVLAGVGTGELFF
TRBD2	few	TRBV13	TRBJ2-3	TGTGCCAGCAGCCGAAAGGCTAGCGGGATCGACGCAGATACGCAGTATTTT	CASSRKASGIDADTQYF
-	-	TRBV6-5	TRBJ2-7	TGTGCCAGCAAAATTGGCCGAGCCTACGAGCAGTACTTC	CASKIGRAYEQYF
-	-	TRBV9	TRBJ2-3	TGTGCCAGCAGCGTCCGGGACCAAACAGATACGCAGTATTTT	CASSVRDQTDTQYF
TRBD2	-	TRBV5-1	TRBJ2-1	TGCGCCAGCAGCTTTATTCCTAGCGGGAGGGGAGCCGTCAATGAGCAGTTCTTC	CASSFIPSGRGAVNEQFF
-	-	TRBV7-2	TRBJ1-2	TGTGCCAGCAGCTTAGAGGCAGGGTCTGGCTACACCTTC	CASSLEAGSGYTF
TRBD1	few	TRBV11-2	TRBJ1-1	TGTGCCAGCAGCTTAGGGCCTTTTGGGACAGGAAAAAGGACTGAAGCTTTCTTT	CASSLGPFGTGKRTEAFF
TRBD2	-	TRBV7-2	TRBJ2-4	TGTGCCAGCAGCTTACGAGCGGGAGACGGCAAAAACATTCAGTACTTC	CASSLRAGDGKNIQYF
-	few	TRBV4-1	TRBJ2-5	TGCGCCAGCAGCCAAGCGATCAGGGTTGACCAGTACTTC	CASSQAIRVDQYF
TRBD2	-	TRBV20-1	TRBJ2-5	TGCAGTGCCTACCTTCCGGGAGGTTCATACCAAGAGACCCAGTACTTC	CSAYLPGGSYQETQYF
-	few	TRBV27	TRBJ2-3	TGTGCCAGCAGTTTCGAACTCCCACGGGCGCCCACAGATACGCAGTATTTT	CASSFELPRAPTDTQYF
-	-	TRBV7-2	TRBJ2-3	TGTGCCAGCAGCTTCCTGGTACTAGTCGGGAGCACAGATACGCAGTATTTT	CASSFLVLVGSTDTQYF
-	few	TRBV25-1	TRBJ1-4	TGTGCCAGCAGTGCGACGGACCGTAATGAAAAACTGTTTTTT	CASSATDRNEKLFF
TRBD2	-	TRBV10-3	TRBJ2-1	TGTGCCATCAGTGGTATGAGGGAGGGACTCGGCTACAATGAGCAGTTCTTC	CAISGMREGLGYNEQFF
-	few	TRBV20-1	TRBJ2-3	TGCAGTGCTAGGGTCTTAGCTGTCGTCTATACAGATACGCAGTATTTT	CSARVLAVVYTDTQYF
TRBD1	many	TRBV11-2	TRBJ1-1	TGTGCCAGCAGCTTAGAAAGGACAGGTAACACTGAAGCTTTCTTT	CASSLERTGNTEAFF
-	few	TRBV7-2	TRBJ2-4	TGTGCCAGCAGCTTAGAATTTTTTCCAGAAGGATCCAAAAACATTCAGTACTTC	CASSLEFFPEGSKNIQYF